This TCR beta chain was observed in a study of identical twins. Study-wide findings and caveats: The study based its conclusions on cross-sectional statistical analysis and did not follow the same donors.

This clonotype was seen repeatedly, ten times or more. Its antigen is undetermined. The germline V gene encodes CDR1 SGHRS and CDR2 YFSETQ. The trim removed 4 bases at V and 6 bases at J, leaving 11 bases unmatched. The CDR3 has 16 amino acids. It was template switching that added a universal primer site, and there were unique molecular identifiers on the cDNA. TCRdb re-analysed the 5' RACE reads in MiXCR, keeping a single row per CDR3 protein. The table lists about 890,000 distinct CDR3 sequences, around an eighth of them singletons. These records were also assigned to another study, of yellow fever vaccine responses in identical twins.

This clonotype was sampled from a woman under 30 in good health. Source material: PBMCs. The rearrangement links TRBV5-1 to TRBJ2-1; 9 positions match TRBD1. CDR3: CASSLNLQGARNEQFF. The CDR3 coding sequence is TGCGCCAGCAGCCTTAACTTACAGGGGGCGCGCAATGAGCAGTTCTTC.